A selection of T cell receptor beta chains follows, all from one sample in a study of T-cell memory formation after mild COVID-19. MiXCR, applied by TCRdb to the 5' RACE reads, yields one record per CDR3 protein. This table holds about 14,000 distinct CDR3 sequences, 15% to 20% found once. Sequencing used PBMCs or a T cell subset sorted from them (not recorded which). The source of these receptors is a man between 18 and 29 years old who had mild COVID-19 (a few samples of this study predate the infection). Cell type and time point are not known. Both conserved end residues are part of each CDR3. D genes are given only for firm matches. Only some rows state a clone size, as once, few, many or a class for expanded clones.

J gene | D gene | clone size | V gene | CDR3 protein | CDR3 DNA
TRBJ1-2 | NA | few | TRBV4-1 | CASSPGGAPERGYTF | TGCGCCAGCAGCCCGGGCGGGGCCCCCGAGCGTGGCTACACCTTC
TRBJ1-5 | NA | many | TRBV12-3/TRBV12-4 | CASTLWGAGQPQHF | TGTGCCAGCACCCTATGGGGGGCTGGTCAGCCCCAGCATTTT
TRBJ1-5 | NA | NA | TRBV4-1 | CASSRRIFSNQPQHF | TGCGCCAGCAGCCGACGGATTTTTAGCAATCAGCCCCAGCATTTT
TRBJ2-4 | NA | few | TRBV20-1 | CSARGQEAKNIQYF | TGCAGTGCTAGAGGGCAAGAAGCCAAAAACATTCAGTACTTC
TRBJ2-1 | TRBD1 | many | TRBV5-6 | CASPPGQHNEQFF | TGTGCCAGCCCGCCGGGACAGCACAATGAGCAGTTCTTC
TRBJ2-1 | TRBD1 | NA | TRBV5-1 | CASRLRTGQGYNEQFF | TGCGCCAGCCGCCTGAGGACGGGACAGGGGTACAATGAGCAGTTCTTC
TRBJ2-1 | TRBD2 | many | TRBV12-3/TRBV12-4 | CASSPTSGVGGEQFF | TGTGCCAGCAGTCCAACTAGCGGGGTAGGGGGTGAGCAGTTCTTC
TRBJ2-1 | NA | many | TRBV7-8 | CASSLPYNEQFF | TGTGCCAGCAGCTTGCCCTACAATGAGCAGTTCTTC
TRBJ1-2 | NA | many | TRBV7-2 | CASSLLLWGHRGYTF | TGTGCCAGCAGCTTACTTTTGTGGGGCCACCGGGGCTACACCTTC
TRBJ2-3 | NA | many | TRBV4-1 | CASSQDHSASTDTQYF | TGCGCCAGCAGCCAAGATCACAGCGCTAGCACAGATACGCAGTATTTT
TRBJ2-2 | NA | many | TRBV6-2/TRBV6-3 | CASSYVPGQVGELFF | TGTGCCAGCAGTTACGTGCCAGGGCAGGTCGGGGAGCTGTTTTTT